This T cell receptor (beta chain) was identified in a study of T cells in Graves' hyperthyroidism and ophthalmopathy. Amplification of TCR beta CDR3 regions used RNA as the template. TCR CDR3 regions were first amplified by RT-PCR with HTBI primers. TCRdb processed the multiplex PCR reads anew with MiXCR; each CDR3 protein has one entry. The sample carries around 400,000 distinct CDR3 sequences, about 13% recorded once. With V trimmed by 2 bases and J by 10 bases, 4 bases remained unmatched. The germline V gene has CDR1 SQVTM and CDR2 ANQGSEA. This CDR3 is 12 amino acids long. This clonotype was observed a few times.

The receptor was derived from a young woman with Graves' hyperthyroidism. The chain uses TRBV29-1 and TRBJ1-1, with 10 bases lining up with TRBD1. What was sequenced was blood. CDR3 in DNA: TGCAGCGTTGAACAGGGACAGGGGACAGCTTTCTTT. Encoded protein: CSVEQGQGTAFF.